These T cell receptor beta chains were read from a single sample in a study of beta chain features in type 1 diabetes. This table comes from immunoSEQ multiplex PCR, and its TCRdb copy is limited to in-frame clones, with some not included. The table includes about 650,000 clones, roughly 12% detected once. The sample comprised naive CD4+ T cells from blood. The receptors derive from a young man with type 1 diabetes. CDR3s include the opening cysteine and the closing phenylalanine or tryptophan. A D gene is named only where the DNA matches it firmly. Size tells how often a clone was seen (once, few, many) or the class of an expanded clone, and some rows leave it out.

CDR3 DNA: TGTGCCAGCAGCCGAACAGGGGGTGAGGAGACCCAGTACTTC; CDR3 protein: CASSRTGGEETQYF; D gene: TRBD1; J gene: TRBJ2-5; clone size: NA; V gene: TRBV7-8
CDR3 DNA: TGTGCCAGCAGCCTAGGGGACGGCCTCGAGCAGTACTTC; CDR3 protein: CASSLGDGLEQYF; D gene: NA; J gene: TRBJ2-7; clone size: NA; V gene: TRBV7-9
CDR3 DNA: TGCGCCAGCAGCCATTTAGGTCAAGAGACCCAGTACTTC; CDR3 protein: CASSHLGQETQYF; D gene: NA; J gene: TRBJ2-5; clone size: NA; V gene: TRBV4-3
CDR3 DNA: TGTGCCTGGACCCTCGGACAGGGGATATGGTCGGCGAACACCGGGGAGCTGTTTTTT; CDR3 protein: CAWTLGQGIWSANTGELFF; D gene: TRBD1; J gene: TRBJ2-2; clone size: few; V gene: TRBV30
CDR3 DNA: TGTGCCAGCAGTTACCCTGGAGCAGGAGCTTTCTTT; CDR3 protein: CASSYPGAGAFF; D gene: NA; J gene: TRBJ1-1; clone size: NA; V gene: TRBV6-6
CDR3 DNA: TGTGCCAGCAGCGTGACCGGGACAGGGGGTCCCTATGGCTACACCTTC; CDR3 protein: CASSVTGTGGPYGYTF; D gene: TRBD1; J gene: TRBJ1-2; clone size: few; V gene: TRBV5-4
CDR3 DNA: TGCGCCAGCAGCGAGCAAGGACTATCCATCGAAGCTTTCTTT; CDR3 protein: CASSEQGLSIEAFF; D gene: NA; J gene: TRBJ1-1; clone size: NA; V gene: TRBV5-1
CDR3 DNA: TGTGCCAGCAGCCTCCGGACTACCGGGGGCACAGATACGCAGTATTTT; CDR3 protein: CASSLRTTGGTDTQYF; D gene: NA; J gene: TRBJ2-3; clone size: NA; V gene: TRBV13
CDR3 DNA: TGTGCCAGCAGCGTAGCTTCTTGGACAGGGGCCACCGGGGAGCTGTTTTTT; CDR3 protein: CASSVASWTGATGELFF; D gene: TRBD1; J gene: TRBJ2-2; clone size: NA; V gene: TRBV9
CDR3 DNA: TGTGCCAGCAGCTCGGGACTAGCAGCAGATACGCAGTATTTT; CDR3 protein: CASSSGLAADTQYF; D gene: TRBD2; J gene: TRBJ2-3; clone size: NA; V gene: TRBV7-2
CDR3 DNA: TGCGCCAGCAGCCAAGGAGGAGGGACAGGGGGCTACGAGCAGTACTTC; CDR3 protein: CASSQGGGTGGYEQYF; D gene: TRBD1; J gene: TRBJ2-7; clone size: NA; V gene: TRBV4-3
CDR3 DNA: TGTGCCAGCAGCTGGTCCTACGAGCAGTACTTC; CDR3 protein: CASSWSYEQYF; D gene: NA; J gene: TRBJ2-7; clone size: NA; V gene: TRBV28
CDR3 DNA: TGTGCTAGTGGTAGAGGACGGGAGACCCAGTACTTC; CDR3 protein: CASGRGRETQYF; D gene: NA; J gene: TRBJ2-5; clone size: NA; V gene: TRBV12-5
CDR3 DNA: TGCGCCAGCAGCTTACTGACAGGCCTAGCCTACGAGCAGTACTTC; CDR3 protein: CASSLLTGLAYEQYF; D gene: NA; J gene: TRBJ2-7; clone size: few; V gene: TRBV5-1
CDR3 DNA: TGTGCCAGCAGCTTGGGTAGGAACACCGGGGAGCTGTTTTTT; CDR3 protein: CASSLGRNTGELFF; D gene: NA; J gene: TRBJ2-2; clone size: few; V gene: TRBV5-4
CDR3 DNA: TGTGCCAGCAGCTTGGATGTTAGCGGGGGGCGACGAACCTACAATGAGCAGTTCTTC; CDR3 protein: CASSLDVSGGRRTYNEQFF; D gene: TRBD2; J gene: TRBJ2-1; clone size: few; V gene: TRBV5-4
CDR3 DNA: TGTGCCAGCAGCTTGCACAGCGTCGGGAATTCACCCCTCCACTTT; CDR3 protein: CASSLHSVGNSPLHF; D gene: NA; J gene: TRBJ1-6; clone size: NA; V gene: TRBV5-4
CDR3 DNA: TGTGCCAGCAGTTTAACCACTGAAGCTTTCTTT; CDR3 protein: CASSLTTEAFF; D gene: NA; J gene: TRBJ1-1; clone size: once; V gene: TRBV28
CDR3 DNA: TGTGCCAGCAGCCCCGGGCCCTACAATGAGCAGTTCTTC; CDR3 protein: CASSPGPYNEQFF; D gene: NA; J gene: TRBJ2-1; clone size: many; V gene: TRBV14
CDR3 DNA: TGTGCCAGCAGTTCACATAACTATGGCTACACCTTC; CDR3 protein: CASSSHNYGYTF; D gene: NA; J gene: TRBJ1-2; clone size: few; V gene: TRBV28
CDR3 DNA: TGTGCCAGCAGCTTGGTTAGTTTCCCGGGGAGACGGCAGCCCCAGCATTTT; CDR3 protein: CASSLVSFPGRRQPQHF; D gene: NA; J gene: TRBJ1-5; clone size: few; V gene: TRBV5-4
CDR3 DNA: TGTGCCAGCAGCCCCCAAGAAGGCTCCTACAATGAGCAGTTCTTC; CDR3 protein: CASSPQEGSYNEQFF; D gene: NA; J gene: TRBJ2-1; clone size: NA; V gene: TRBV11-2
CDR3 DNA: TGTGCCAGTTCCAGGGATTTCTATGGCTACACCTTC; CDR3 protein: CASSRDFYGYTF; D gene: NA; J gene: TRBJ1-2; clone size: NA; V gene: TRBV19
CDR3 DNA: TGTGCCAGCAGCTCGATGGGGATCCGGTTCTTC; CDR3 protein: CASSSMGIRFF; D gene: NA; J gene: TRBJ2-1; clone size: NA; V gene: TRBV5-4
CDR3 DNA: TGTGCCAGCTCACCAGCGGAGACCCAGTACTTC; CDR3 protein: CASSPAETQYF; D gene: NA; J gene: TRBJ2-5; clone size: NA; V gene: TRBV18
CDR3 DNA: TGTGCCATCAGTGTGGACAGGGGGTCCCTGACCTTC; CDR3 protein: CAISVDRGSLTF; D gene: TRBD1; J gene: TRBJ1-2; clone size: NA; V gene: TRBV10-3
CDR3 DNA: TGTGCCAGCAGCTCGAGACTAGCGGGGGAGCTCACAGATACGCAGTATTTT; CDR3 protein: CASSSRLAGELTDTQYF; D gene: TRBD2; J gene: TRBJ2-3; clone size: NA; V gene: TRBV5-4
CDR3 DNA: TGTGCCACTTCGACTCAGGTGGGCAATGAGCAGTTCTTC; CDR3 protein: CATSTQVGNEQFF; D gene: NA; J gene: TRBJ2-1; clone size: few; V gene: TRBV6-5
CDR3 DNA: TGTGCCAGCAGTCCCAGGGGGGGAGAGACCCAGTACTTC; CDR3 protein: CASSPRGGETQYF; D gene: NA; J gene: TRBJ2-5; clone size: NA; V gene: TRBV6-6
CDR3 DNA: TGTGCCAGCAGCCGAACGCGGAGGGTAAATGAAAAACTGTTTTTT; CDR3 protein: CASSRTRRVNEKLFF; D gene: NA; J gene: TRBJ1-4; clone size: NA; V gene: TRBV7-2
CDR3 DNA: TGTGCCAGTATTTTGGGGGGCACTGAAGCTTTCTTT; CDR3 protein: CASILGGTEAFF; D gene: NA; J gene: TRBJ1-1; clone size: few; V gene: TRBV19
CDR3 DNA: TGCGCCAGCAGTGATGAGTCTAGCGGGAAAAACATTCAGTACTTC; CDR3 protein: CASSDESSGKNIQYF; D gene: TRBD2; J gene: TRBJ2-4; clone size: NA; V gene: TRBV10-2
CDR3 DNA: TGCGCCAGCGGCTTAAGCGGGACATACGAGCAGTACTTC; CDR3 protein: CASGLSGTYEQYF; D gene: NA; J gene: TRBJ2-7; clone size: NA; V gene: TRBV5-1
CDR3 DNA: TGTGCCAGCAGCCCAGAAGCAGGGGCCTACTCTGGAAACACCATATATTTT; CDR3 protein: CASSPEAGAYSGNTIYF; D gene: NA; J gene: TRBJ1-3; clone size: once; V gene: TRBV9
CDR3 DNA: TGTGCCAGCAGCGCGACAGGGGACCTGAACACTGAAGCTTTCTTT; CDR3 protein: CASSATGDLNTEAFF; D gene: TRBD1; J gene: TRBJ1-1; clone size: NA; V gene: TRBV7-2
CDR3 DNA: TGTGCCAGCAGCTTACCCCAGGGCTTGGACTATGGCTACACCTTC; CDR3 protein: CASSLPQGLDYGYTF; D gene: NA; J gene: TRBJ1-2; clone size: few; V gene: TRBV7-9
CDR3 DNA: TGTGCCAGCAGTGAATGGGGACAGGGCAACTATGGCTACACCTTC; CDR3 protein: CASSEWGQGNYGYTF; D gene: TRBD1; J gene: TRBJ1-2; clone size: NA; V gene: TRBV2
CDR3 DNA: TGTGCCAGCAGTGATCCAAGGAGGACAGGTGGGGGGGAGACCCAGTACTTC; CDR3 protein: CASSDPRRTGGGETQYF; D gene: NA; J gene: TRBJ2-5; clone size: few; V gene: TRBV25-1
CDR3 DNA: TGTGCCAGCAGCCCGGGACTAGCACCCAATGAGCAGTTCTTC; CDR3 protein: CASSPGLAPNEQFF; D gene: TRBD2; J gene: TRBJ2-1; clone size: NA; V gene: TRBV7-9
CDR3 DNA: TGCAGCGTTGGGACAGGGGGCAGCTATGGCTACACCTTC; CDR3 protein: CSVGTGGSYGYTF; D gene: TRBD1; J gene: TRBJ1-2; clone size: few; V gene: TRBV29-1
CDR3 DNA: TGCGCCAGCAGCAGGGGGTACGACACAGATACGCAGTATTTT; CDR3 protein: CASSRGYDTDTQYF; D gene: NA; J gene: TRBJ2-3; clone size: NA; V gene: TRBV5-1
CDR3 DNA: TGTGCCAGCAGCGTAGGAGGAGCGGGGGGTACCTACAATGAGCAGTTCTTC; CDR3 protein: CASSVGGAGGTYNEQFF; D gene: TRBD2; J gene: TRBJ2-1; clone size: few; V gene: TRBV9
CDR3 DNA: TGCGCCAGCAGCGCACAGGGGGCAGATACGCAGTATTTT; CDR3 protein: CASSAQGADTQYF; D gene: TRBD1; J gene: TRBJ2-3; clone size: NA; V gene: TRBV5-1
CDR3 DNA: TGTGCCAGCAGCTTAGCAGGGATGGATGGCTACACCTTC; CDR3 protein: CASSLAGMDGYTF; D gene: NA; J gene: TRBJ1-2; clone size: few; V gene: TRBV7-2
CDR3 DNA: TGCAGCGTTGAAGGGCAGGAGCTGACTAGCACAGATACGCAGTATTTT; CDR3 protein: CSVEGQELTSTDTQYF; D gene: NA; J gene: TRBJ2-3; clone size: NA; V gene: TRBV29-1
CDR3 DNA: TGTGCCAGCAGCCCCAGGGGGTCCTTAAAACACAATGAGCAGTTCTTC; CDR3 protein: CASSPRGSLKHNEQFF; D gene: TRBD1; J gene: TRBJ2-1; clone size: NA; V gene: TRBV7-6
CDR3 DNA: TGCAGCGTTGGAGAGGGGGACGCGGTTTATGGCTACACCTTC; CDR3 protein: CSVGEGDAVYGYTF; D gene: NA; J gene: TRBJ1-2; clone size: few; V gene: TRBV29-1
CDR3 DNA: TGTGCCAGCAGCTTGGTCGCTGTCTATGGCTACACCTTC; CDR3 protein: CASSLVAVYGYTF; D gene: NA; J gene: TRBJ1-2; clone size: NA; V gene: TRBV5-6
CDR3 DNA: TGTGCCTGGAAGGTTGGCCAGAGCTCTGGAAACACCATATATTTT; CDR3 protein: CAWKVGQSSGNTIYF; D gene: NA; J gene: TRBJ1-3; clone size: few; V gene: TRBV30
CDR3 DNA: TGTGCCAGCAGGGAAGCGGGGGGCGGATACGAGCAGTACTTC; CDR3 protein: CASREAGGGYEQYF; D gene: TRBD2; J gene: TRBJ2-7; clone size: NA; V gene: TRBV2
CDR3 DNA: TGTGCCACCAAGCTCAGTCATTTCTCCGGGGAGCTGTTTTTT; CDR3 protein: CATKLSHFSGELFF; D gene: NA; J gene: TRBJ2-2; clone size: few; V gene: TRBV15
CDR3 DNA: TGTGCCAGCTCACCACCGGGGAGAGAGACCCAGTACTTC; CDR3 protein: CASSPPGRETQYF; D gene: NA; J gene: TRBJ2-5; clone size: NA; V gene: TRBV18
CDR3 DNA: TGCGCCAGCAGCCAAGGGGCTCCCACAGGACCGATCTCCTACGAGCAGTACTTC; CDR3 protein: CASSQGAPTGPISYEQYF; D gene: NA; J gene: TRBJ2-7; clone size: few; V gene: TRBV4-3
CDR3 DNA: TGTGCCAGCAGCGTAGTATCCGGACAGGGGTTTTCACCCCTCCACTTT; CDR3 protein: CASSVVSGQGFSPLHF; D gene: TRBD1; J gene: TRBJ1-6; clone size: few; V gene: TRBV9
CDR3 DNA: TGTGCCAGCAGCTTTGATAACTATGGCTACACCTTC; CDR3 protein: CASSFDNYGYTF; D gene: NA; J gene: TRBJ1-2; clone size: NA; V gene: TRBV7-9